Listed here are 27 T cell receptor beta chains from one sample, sequenced in a study of blood T cell dynamics during melanoma immunotherapy. Described time point: week 3, after first cycle of checkpoint inhibitor. Data came from immunoSEQ multiplex PCR; TCRdb stores just in-frame clones and leaves some out. In the table there are 25,000 to 35,000 clones, approximately 83% of which are singletons. This sample comprised blood, obtained from a patient treated with checkpoint blockade. The receptors shown here come from a human donor with melanoma.

The chain carries TRBV2 and TRBJ2-7; 7 nucleotides match TRBD2. The CDR3 is made up of 12 amino acids. V dropped 8 bases and J dropped 2; count of bases not matched to a gene: 3. Germline CDR1 and CDR2: SNHLY and FYNNEI. The CDR3 region is CASLAETYEQYF. CDR3 in DNA: TGTGCCAGCCTAGCGGAAACCTACGAGCAGTACTTC.

This clone has a single count. The genes are TRBV6-1 and TRBJ1-1, with 7 bases fitting TRBD1. Germline assignment: CDR1 MNHNS and CDR2 SASEGT. CDR3 length: 19 amino acids. Trimming cost V 4 bases and J 1 base; bases outside gene matches: 18. The CDR3 nucleotides read TGTGCCAGCAGTGGCCTTCTGGCAGGGGGTCGGCTATGGAACACTGAAGCTTTCTTT. It specifies CASSGLLAGGRLWNTEAFF.

CDR3 sequence reads: CASSAQNSNQPQHF. The CDR3 DNA reads TGTGCCAGCAGTGCACAAAATAGCAATCAGCCCCAGCATTTT. The chain couples TRBV6-1 to TRBJ1-5; D ambiguous. This CDR3 is built from 14 residues. V lost 4 bases and J lost 0, with 7 bases in between. Germline lookup yields CDR1 MNHNS and CDR2 SASEGT.

The rearrangement joins TRBV5-1 to TRBJ2-5; 15 nucleotides line up with TRBD2. V shed 3 bases and J 0 bases; nucleotides not matched to a gene: 3. Germline values: CDR1 SGHRS, CDR2 YFSETQ. The CDR3 length is 17 residues. The CDR3 spells CASSSGLAGGYQETQYF. DNA for the CDR3: TGCGCCAGCAGCTCGGGACTAGCGGGGGGTTACCAAGAGACCCAGTACTTC.

This chain connects TRBV4-2 to TRBJ2-5; tentatively, D is TRBD1 (6 bases). The germline V and J ends were trimmed by 1 base and 2 bases, with 17 bases remaining between them. The CDR3 length is 17 residues. CDR1 and CDR2 from the germline V gene are LGHNA and YNFKEQ. The CDR3, as DNA: TGTGCCAGCAGCCAAGCGCCGGCAGGGACACTGCAAGAGACCCAGTACTTC. It codes for CASSQAPAGTLQETQYF.

V is TRBV7-9 and J is TRBJ2-1; D is ambiguous. Germline V gene lookup returns CDR1 SEHNR and CDR2 FQNEAQ (reference sequence). Trimming cost V 1 base and J 0 bases, with 7 bases left between them. This CDR3 has 15 residues. This CDR3 is CASSLEHYSYNEQFF. DNA of the CDR3: TGTGCCAGCAGCTTAGAACATTACTCCTACAATGAGCAGTTCTTC.

This chain uses TRBV21-1 with TRBJ2-2. TRBV21-1 is given as a pseudogene. The CDR3 has 16 residues. For the CDR3, the DNA is TGTGCCAGCAGCAAAGGGGACGTCTACCTCACCGGGGAGCTGTTTTTT. Residues: CASSKGDVYLTGELFF.

The chain employs TRBV5-5 and TRBJ1-1; D is possibly TRBD1 (5 bases). Trimming stripped 6 bases from V and 0 bases from J, with 15 bases between. The germline V gene has CDR1 SGHKS and CDR2 YYEKEE (reference sequence). The CDR3 has 15 amino acids. The CDR3 spells CASTVQGGLNTEAFF. The CDR3 DNA reads as TGTGCCAGCACTGTCCAGGGTGGGCTGAACACTGAAGCTTTCTTT.

V and J are TRBV27 and TRBJ2-1; possibly TRBD2 for D (6 bases). V lost 5 bases and J lost 8, with 22 bases in between. Germline CDR1 is MNHEY and CDR2 is SMNVEV (reference sequence). The CDR3 spans 16 residues. The CDR3 loop is CASSPRRTKTGDEQFF. The CDR3 DNA reads as TGTGCCAGCAGTCCACGCCGGACTAAAACTGGGGATGAGCAGTTCTTC.

V gene TRBV29-1 combines with J gene TRBJ1-2, with D perhaps TRBD1 (6 bases). The CDR3 is 14 residues long. The V gene lost 7 bases and the J gene lost 2 bases, with 17 bases spanning the gap. CDR1 is SQVTM, CDR2 ANQGSEA, per germline. In nucleotides, the CDR3 is TGCAGCGCTGGCTCGTCGACAGGCAACTATGGCTACACCTTC. Protein sequence: CSAGSSTGNYGYTF.

The chain employs TRBV4-3 and TRBJ2-7, with D unresolved. Germline CDR1 reads LGHNA; CDR2 reads YSLEER. The CDR3 totals 15 residues. With 0 bases removed from V and 1 base from J, the gap between germline ends came to 10 bases. CDR3 amino acids: CASSQERGRSYEQYF. Written as DNA, the CDR3 is TGCGCCAGCAGCCAAGAGCGTGGAAGGTCCTACGAGCAGTACTTC.

This clone has a handful of counts. This rearrangement joins TRBV5-1 to TRBJ2-7, with a possible D match to TRBD2 (6 bases). V was shortened by 0 bases and J by 2 bases, with 9 bases between the two germline ends. Germline V gene data show CDR1 as SGHRS and CDR2 as YFSETQ. The CDR3 runs 14 residues. CDR3 nucleotides: TGCGCCAGCAGCTTGGCCGGGGGAACCTACGAGCAGTACTTC. It yields the protein CASSLAGGTYEQYF.

The chain is built from TRBV6-5 and TRBJ2-1, with D maybe TRBD2 (6 bases). Germline loops: CDR1 MNHEY, CDR2 SVGAGI. This CDR3 is built from 16 residues. Trimming removed 4 bases at V and 6 bases at J, with 19 bases between. For the CDR3, the DNA is TGTGCCAGCAGTTCCCCCGCTGCGGGGAGTGGCAATGAGCAGTTCTTC. Translated: CASSSPAAGSGNEQFF.

J is TRBJ1-1 and V is TRBV27; tentative D call: TRBD1 (6 bases). V lost 2 bases, J lost 3 bases, and 19 bases lay in between. Germline loops: CDR1 MNHEY, CDR2 SMNVEV (reference sequence). This CDR3 is built from 17 residues. The CDR3 sequence is CASSLLGIGGPDTEAFF. CDR3 coding DNA: TGTGCCAGCAGTTTACTAGGAATTGGGGGGCCAGACACTGAAGCTTTCTTT.

This chain joins TRBV11-2 and TRBJ1-2, with TRBD1 as a possible D gene (6 bases). The CDR3 has 15 residues. Per the germline V gene, CDR1 is SGHAT and CDR2 is FQNNGV. Trimming took off 5 bases at V and 4 bases at J, with 17 bases between the two ends. This CDR3 reads CASSLEAGVRYGYTF. CDR3 nucleotides: TGTGCCAGCAGCCTCGAGGCAGGGGTTCGCTATGGCTACACCTTC.

The V call is TRBV5-1, the J call TRBJ1-2, with TRBD1 identical over 8 bases. This CDR3 has 17 residues. Germline CDR1 reads SGHRS; CDR2 reads YFSETQ. V trimming: 0 bases; J trimming: 6 bases; junction bases outside the gene matches: 13. For the CDR3, the DNA is TGCGCCAGCAGCTTGGGGACTTTTCCGACAGGGGAGGATGGCTACACCTTC. Amino acids: CASSLGTFPTGEDGYTF.

This clone turned up a few times. The chain couples TRBV5-4 to TRBJ2-7; D not resolved. The CDR3 contains 16 residues. Germline CDR1 SGHNT, CDR2 YYREEE (reference sequence). Trimming pared 0 bases from V and 2 bases from J, leaving 15 bases between. CDR3 region: CASSLDLTNSPYEQYF. Here the CDR3 DNA reads TGTGCCAGCAGCTTGGACCTGACGAACAGCCCCTACGAGCAGTACTTC.

The rearrangement joins TRBV9 to TRBJ2-2; tentative D call: TRBD1 (5 bases). V was trimmed by 0 bases and J by 6 bases, leaving 18 bases between them. Germline lookup yields CDR1 SGDLS and CDR2 YYNGEE. CDR3 length: 17 amino acids. Here the CDR3 DNA reads TGTGCCAGCAGCGTAGCCTCGGGCAGGGTAGAGGCCGGGGAGCTGTTTTTT. This translates into CASSVASGRVEAGELFF.

The chain uses TRBV28 and TRBJ2-3, with D unclear. The CDR3 consists of 12 residues. The germline V gene encodes CDR1 MDHEN and CDR2 SYDVKM. V was clipped by 10 bases and J by 5 bases, with 13 bases between them. The CDR3 DNA follows: TGTGCCATCCTCTTGACTGGAGATACGCAGTATTTT. Amino acid sequence: CAILLTGDTQYF.

This clone was seen a handful of times. The rearrangement links TRBV5-6 to TRBJ2-5, with TRBD2 identical over 7 bases. Germline lookup yields CDR1 SGHDT and CDR2 YYEEEE. The CDR3 totals 16 residues. V lost 0 bases to trimming and J lost 1 base; unmatched junction nucleotides: 6. The CDR3 region is CASSLDSGSLQETQYF. The DNA of the CDR3 is TGTGCCAGCAGCTTGGATAGCGGGTCCCTCCAAGAGACCCAGTACTTC.

This clone was observed once. The chain carries TRBV2 and TRBJ1-5; D perhaps matches TRBD1 (6 bases). V lost 5 bases and J lost 15, with 20 bases in between. CDR1 and CDR2 from the germline V gene are SNHLY and FYNNEI. The CDR3 loop spans 13 amino acids. The CDR3 protein is CASSSGGIALMHF. The CDR3, as DNA: TGTGCCAGCAGTTCTGGGGGCATTGCATTGATGCATTTT.

J is TRBJ2-5 and V is TRBV4-1; D could derive from TRBD1 or TRBD2 (7 bases each). The CDR3 spans 16 residues. The V end lost 1 base, the J end lost 5 bases, and 17 bases lay between the germline ends. Per germline, CDR1 MGHRA and CDR2 YSYEKL. The CDR3 loop reads CASSQVGGGAEETQYF. The CDR3 DNA reads as TGCGCCAGCAGCCAAGTGGGAGGGGGCGCGGAGGAGACCCAGTACTTC.

This clone has a single count. The chain uses TRBV19 and TRBJ2-7, with 7 bases lining up with TRBD2. J was trimmed by 0 bases and V by 6 bases; bases with no gene match: 8. This CDR3 has 15 amino acids. CDR1 is LNHDA, CDR2 SQIVND, per germline (reference sequence). The chain's CDR3 is CASRPSGGGSYEQYF. CDR3 sequence (DNA): TGTGCCAGTAGGCCGTCTGGGGGGGGCTCCTACGAGCAGTACTTC.

The V gene is TRBV5-1, the J gene TRBJ1-5; weak D call: TRBD1 (6 bases). Germline V gene data show CDR1 as SGHRS and CDR2 as YFSETQ. The CDR3 contains 13 residues. The V and J ends lost 3 bases and 8 bases respectively, with 12 bases between them. The CDR3 nucleotides read TGCGCCAGCAGCTCAGGGGCCAGGGAGCCCCAGCATTTT. Translating gives CASSSGAREPQHF.

The chain has TRBV4-3 and TRBJ2-2, with D possibly being TRBD2 (5 bases). Between the trimmed V and J ends, which lost 0 bases and 6 bases, there was a span of 5 bases. This CDR3 region has 13 residues. Germline V CDR1 and CDR2: LGHNA, YSLEER. The chain's CDR3 is CASSQERAGELFF. In DNA, the CDR3 is TGCGCCAGCAGCCAAGAGAGGGCCGGGGAGCTGTTTTTT.

The J gene is TRBJ2-7, the V gene TRBV2; the match to TRBD1 covers 8 bases. Germline trimming cut 6 bases from V and 6 bases from J; bases unmatched to any gene: 4. Germline V gene data show CDR1 as SNHLY and CDR2 as FYNNEI. The CDR3 extends over 12 amino acids. The CDR3 DNA follows: TGTGCCAGCAGACAGGGGGGAGCCGAGCAGTACTTC. Protein sequence: CASRQGGAEQYF.

This chain joins TRBV5-1 and TRBJ1-3; no clear D gene. Deletions cut 2 bases from V and 2 bases from J, with 8 bases between. Germline V lookup: CDR1 SGHRS, CDR2 YFSETQ. The CDR3 is made up of 14 amino acids. The CDR3 is CASSLGSPGNTIYF. CDR3 bases: TGCGCCAGCAGCTTAGGGAGTCCTGGAAACACCATATATTTT.